This T cell receptor beta chain was found in a study of blood T cell repertoires in COVID-19. Whole-study context: Nucleic acid was either cDNA or gDNA, and it came from T cells, B-cell-depleted T cells, or PBMCs.

In the original processing: Amplification of reference gene primers provided the estimated nucleated cell counts. The protocol was immunoSEQ multiplex PCR, while the TCRdb copy is restricted to in-frame clones and leaves out a portion. D and trimming were read from the DNA, whereas the V and J calls and clone size are those reported in that table. This table holds 250,000 or so clones, around 88% found once. Seattle's enrolled individuals joined amid active infection and were then monitored longitudinally. The V and J ends lost 2 bases and 1 base respectively, with 6 bases between them. In germline, CDR1 is MNHEY, CDR2 SVGAGI. CDR3 length: 14 residues. This clone was counted a single time.

The rearrangement uses TRBV6-5 and TRBJ1-3; no clear D gene. The origin of this receptor is a woman in her 30s with COVID-19, enrolled during active disease. Input material: peripheral blood. DNA of the CDR3: TGTGCCAGCAGTTACGGGCAGTCTGGAAACACCATATATTTT. It specifies CASSYGQSGNTIYF.